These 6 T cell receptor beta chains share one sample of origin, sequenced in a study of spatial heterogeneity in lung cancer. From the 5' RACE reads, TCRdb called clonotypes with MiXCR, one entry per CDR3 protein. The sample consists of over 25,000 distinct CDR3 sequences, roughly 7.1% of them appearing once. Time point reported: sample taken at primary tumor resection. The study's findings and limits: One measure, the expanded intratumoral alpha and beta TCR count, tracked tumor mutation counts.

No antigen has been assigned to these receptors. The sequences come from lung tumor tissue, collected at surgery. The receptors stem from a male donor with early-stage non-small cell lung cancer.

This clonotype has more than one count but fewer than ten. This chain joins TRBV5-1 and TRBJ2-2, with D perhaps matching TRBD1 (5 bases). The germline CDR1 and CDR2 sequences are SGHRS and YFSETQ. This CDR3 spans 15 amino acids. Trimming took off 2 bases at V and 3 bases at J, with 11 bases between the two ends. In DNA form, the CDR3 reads TGCGCCAGCAGCTTCGGCAGGGCGGACACCGGGGAGCTGTTTTTT. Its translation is CASSFGRADTGELFF.

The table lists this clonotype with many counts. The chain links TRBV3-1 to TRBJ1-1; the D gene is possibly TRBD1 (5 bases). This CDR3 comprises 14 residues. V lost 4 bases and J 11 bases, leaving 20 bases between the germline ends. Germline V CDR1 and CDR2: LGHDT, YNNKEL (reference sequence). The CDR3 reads CASSPGGGASVAFF. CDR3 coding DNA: TGTGCCAGCAGCCCGGGGGGAGGGGCGAGTGTTGCTTTCTTT.

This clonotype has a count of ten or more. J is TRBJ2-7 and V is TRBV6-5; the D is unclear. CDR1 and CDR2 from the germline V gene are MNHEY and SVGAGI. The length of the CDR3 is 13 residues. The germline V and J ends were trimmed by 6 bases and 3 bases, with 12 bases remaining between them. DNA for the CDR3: TGTGCCAGCAGCCACGGACCGATCTACGAGCAGTACTTC. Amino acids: CASSHGPIYEQYF.

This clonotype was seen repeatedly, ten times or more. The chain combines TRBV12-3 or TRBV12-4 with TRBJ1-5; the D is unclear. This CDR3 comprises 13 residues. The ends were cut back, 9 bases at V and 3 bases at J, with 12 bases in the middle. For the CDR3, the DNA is TGTGCCAGTGGTGGGGATAACAATCAGCCCCAGCATTTT. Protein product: CASGGDNNQPQHF.

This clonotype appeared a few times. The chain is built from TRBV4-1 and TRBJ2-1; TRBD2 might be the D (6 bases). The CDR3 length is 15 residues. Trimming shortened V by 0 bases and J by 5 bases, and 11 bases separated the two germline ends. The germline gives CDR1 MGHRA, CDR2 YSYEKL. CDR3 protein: CASSQDGGSDNEQFF. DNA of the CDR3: TGCGCCAGCAGCCAAGATGGAGGGAGTGACAATGAGCAGTTCTTC.

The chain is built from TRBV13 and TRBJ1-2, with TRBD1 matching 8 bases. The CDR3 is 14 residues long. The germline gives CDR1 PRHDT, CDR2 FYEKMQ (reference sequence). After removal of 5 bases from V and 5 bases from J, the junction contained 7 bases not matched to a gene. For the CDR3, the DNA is TGTGCCAGCAGCCCGACAGGGGCGGGATATGGCTACACCTTC. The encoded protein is CASSPTGAGYGYTF.